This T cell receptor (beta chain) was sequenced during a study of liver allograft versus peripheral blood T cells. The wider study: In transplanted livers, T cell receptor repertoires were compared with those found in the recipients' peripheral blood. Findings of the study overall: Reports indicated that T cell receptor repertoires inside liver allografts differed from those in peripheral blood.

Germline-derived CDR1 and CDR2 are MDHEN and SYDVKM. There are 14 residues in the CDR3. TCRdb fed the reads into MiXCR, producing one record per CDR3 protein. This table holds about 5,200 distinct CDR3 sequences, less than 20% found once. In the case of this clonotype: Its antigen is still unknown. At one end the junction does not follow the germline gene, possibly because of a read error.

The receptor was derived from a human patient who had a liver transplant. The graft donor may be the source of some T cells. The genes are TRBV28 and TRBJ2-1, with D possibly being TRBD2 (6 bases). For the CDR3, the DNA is TGTGTCAGCAAGGAGCGGGTCACCTACAATGAGCAGTTCTTC. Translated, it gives CVSKERVTYNEQFF.